Listed below are T cell receptor beta chains from one sample, sequenced in a study of identical twins. TCRdb called the 5' RACE reads again in MiXCR, with one record for every CDR3 protein. The data contain around 690,000 distinct CDR3 sequences, over 20% of them seen just once; the ten biggest clones take up around 4.5%. The data were also submitted as part of a second study, on T cells expressing NK-cell markers.

The sequenced material came from PBMCs. These receptors were collected from a woman younger than 35 in good health. CDR3s include the opening cysteine and the closing phenylalanine or tryptophan. The D gene is left open where the match is weak. Not every row has a clone size; where given, it reads once, few, many or a size class.

cdr3_nt cdr3_aa j_call v_call clone_size d_call
TGTGCCAGCAGCTTGACAGATCCTTTGTCTATAGTGAATCAGCCCCAGCATTTT CASSLTDPLSIVNQPQHF TRBJ1-5 TRBV11-2 few .
TGTGCCATCAGACGGGGACAGGGGGGCACTGAAGCTTTCTTT CAIRRGQGGTEAFF TRBJ1-1 TRBV10-3 . TRBD1
TGTGCCAGCACGCGGTGGGGGACTAGCGGACCCAATGAGCAGTTCTTC CASTRWGTSGPNEQFF TRBJ2-1 TRBV7-9 many TRBD2
TGTGCCAGCACCGACCCCTGGTCCTATGGCTACACCTTC CASTDPWSYGYTF TRBJ1-2 TRBV6-1 . .
TGTGCCAGCAGTCCTCTAGCGGTCTCCTACGAGCAGTACTTC CASSPLAVSYEQYF TRBJ2-7 TRBV28 few TRBD2
TGTGCCAGCAGTTACGGTGCAGCCGCGAACACCGGGGAGCTGTTTTTT CASSYGAAANTGELFF TRBJ2-2 TRBV6-5 . .
TGCAGCGTGGGCCCAGGGTCTGTCGCTTTCTTT CSVGPGSVAFF TRBJ1-1 TRBV29-1 few .
TGCAGTGCCCCCGGGACCCCAACTATCAATGAGCAGTTCTTC CSAPGTPTINEQFF TRBJ2-1 TRBV20-1 . .
TGCAGTGCTCCCGGGACAACCTACGAGCAGTACTTC CSAPGTTYEQYF TRBJ2-7 TRBV20-1 . .
TGCAGTGCCCAAAGGGACTGGTTCGGCGTTTCGGACGAGCAGTACTTC CSAQRDWFGVSDEQYF TRBJ2-7 TRBV20-1 few .
TGCAGTGCTAGCTTCCGAGACAGGGGGCAGGAGACCCAGTACTTC CSASFRDRGQETQYF TRBJ2-5 TRBV20-1 . TRBD1
TGCAGTGCTAGACCCCATTCGGGGGGGCCTTCCGTTACGCAGTATTTT CSARPHSGGPSVTQYF TRBJ2-3 TRBV20-1 . TRBD2
TGTGCCAGCAGTGAGAGACTAGCGGGGCCCACAGATACGCAGTATTTT CASSERLAGPTDTQYF TRBJ2-3 TRBV6-4 . TRBD2
TGTGCCAGCAGCTCCCCCAAGGGGGTTCTCAAGGAGACCCAGTACTTC CASSSPKGVLKETQYF TRBJ2-5 TRBV7-8 many .
TGCGCCAGCAGCGGGCTCAGCTCCTACAATGAGCAGTTCTTC CASSGLSSYNEQFF TRBJ2-1 TRBV5-1 many .
TGTGCCAGCAGTCCCTCTAGAACCTTAAACTCCTACGAGCAGTACTTC CASSPSRTLNSYEQYF TRBJ2-7 TRBV12-3/TRBV12-4 few .
TGTGCCAGCAGCTCCCTCGACCAGAGCTCCTACAATGAGCAGTTCTTC CASSSLDQSSYNEQFF TRBJ2-1 TRBV12-3/TRBV12-4 . .
TGTGCCAGCAGCTTAACGACGGTCGGCGTCAATGAGCAGTTCTTC CASSLTTVGVNEQFF TRBJ2-1 TRBV7-3 . .
TGCGCCAGCAGTAAAATGGGGTTGAACAATGAGCAGTTCTTC CASSKMGLNNEQFF TRBJ2-1 TRBV5-1 . .
TGTGCCAGCAGGATAAGCGGGAGCCTAACCAATGAGCAGTTCTTC CASRISGSLTNEQFF TRBJ2-1 TRBV2 . TRBD2
TGTGCCAGCAGCCCCCCCGGACGGGTTGGGCAGCCCCAGCATTTT CASSPPGRVGQPQHF TRBJ1-5 TRBV6-1 . .
TGCAGTGCTAGATTCGGCCCGTGGGGCAAAAACATTCAGTACTTC CSARFGPWGKNIQYF TRBJ2-4 TRBV20-1 . .
TGCGCCAGCAGCTGGGGACAGGGAAAAGAGACCCAGTACTTC CASSWGQGKETQYF TRBJ2-5 TRBV5-1 . TRBD1
TGTGCCAGCACCGACAGTATGAACACTGAAGCTTTCTTT CASTDSMNTEAFF TRBJ1-1 TRBV7-9 . .
TGTGCCAGCAGCTTAGAGACACTGAGGCAGTACTTC CASSLETLRQYF TRBJ2-7 TRBV7-9 few .
TGCAGTGCTAGAACCCCGGCAGGAAGCGGGAGCTACAATGAGCAGTTCTTC CSARTPAGSGSYNEQFF TRBJ2-1 TRBV20-1 . TRBD2
TGTGCCAGCAGCTTAATCGGCTGGACCGGGGGTGAAGCTTTCTTT CASSLIGWTGGEAFF TRBJ1-1 TRBV7-6 few .
TGTGCCATCAGTGAGTCGATAGGGATCCAGCCCCAGCATTTT CAISESIGIQPQHF TRBJ1-5 TRBV10-3 few .
TGCAGTGCTAGGAGCCGCGAGAACTACAATGAGCAGTTCTTC CSARSRENYNEQFF TRBJ2-1 TRBV20-1 few .
TGTGCCATCAGTAGCGAACGGCTCTCCTACGAGCAGTACTTC CAISSERLSYEQYF TRBJ2-7 TRBV10-3 few .